The 22 T cell receptor beta chains below come from one sample, sequenced in a study of regulatory T cells in long-lasting Graves disease. Combining iRepertoire HTBI primers with Arm-PCR of CDR3 regions, the authors built TCR beta libraries. TCRdb reprocessed the multiplex PCR reads via MiXCR and lists one record per CDR3 protein. The data contain 520,000 or so distinct CDR3 sequences, around 12% of them singletons. This sample's time point: newly diagnosed GD, antithyroid drugs for less than 3 months. There was RNA extracted from PBMCs, and the TCR library was made from it. Separately, the same data were catalogued under a study of T cells in Graves' hyperthyroidism and ophthalmopathy.

Sample: peripheral blood mononuclear cells (PBMCs), taken at new diagnosis, from a patient treated with antithyroid drugs. The receptors derive from a woman in her 30s with Graves disease.

The rearrangement links TRBV20-1 to TRBJ2-5; a possible D gene is TRBD2 (6 bases). Germline V gives CDR1 DFQATT, CDR2 SNEGSKA (reference sequence). V was trimmed by 0 bases and J by 5 bases, leaving 16 bases between them. The length of the CDR3 is 15 residues. The CDR3 nucleotides are TGCAGTGCTAGAGACCGAGGGAGTGGGAGGGAGACCCAGTACTTC. Translation: CSARDRGSGRETQYF.

This sequence joins TRBV5-6 and TRBJ2-2, with D possibly matching TRBD2 (5 bases). Germline V gene sequence: CDR1 SGHDT, CDR2 YYEEEE. This CDR3 contains 15 residues. Between the trimmed V and J ends, which lost 4 bases and 5 bases, there was a span of 15 bases. In nucleotides, the CDR3 is TGTGCCAGCAGCCCGCCCGCAGCGGATACCGGGGAGCTGTTTTTT. Its translation: CASSPPAADTGELFF.

This clonotype appeared many times. The chain uses TRBV11-2 and TRBJ2-1; D gene unclear. The germline V and J ends were trimmed by 8 bases and 9 bases, with 8 bases remaining between them. From germline, CDR1 is SGHAT and CDR2 FQNNGV. The CDR3 runs to 10 residues. The CDR3 reads CASGTVEQFF. Written as DNA, the CDR3 is TGTGCCAGCGGCACAGTTGAGCAGTTCTTC.

The table lists this clonotype with many counts. The genes are TRBV27 and TRBJ1-1, with D maybe TRBD1 (5 bases). V was cut by 1 base and J by 3 bases, with 9 bases left in between. The CDR3 spans 14 residues. Germline V gives CDR1 MNHEY, CDR2 SMNVEV (reference sequence). CDR3 region: CASSLLGVYTEAFF. DNA of the CDR3: TGTGCCAGCAGTTTATTGGGGGTCTACACTGAAGCTTTCTTT.

In this sample, this clonotype turned up many times. The chain recombines TRBV2 with TRBJ1-6; 7 bases are a match to TRBD1. This CDR3 spans 13 amino acids. V shed 6 bases, J shed 7 bases, and the junction held 3 bases outside the gene matches. CDR1 and CDR2 from the germline V gene are SNHLY and FYNNEI. DNA of the CDR3: TGTGCCAGCAGAGGACAGGCCAATTCACCCCTCCACTTT. It yields the protein CASRGQANSPLHF. The full variable domain, rest sourced from reference TRBV2 and TRBJ1-6, is EPEVTQTPSHQVTQMGQEVILRCVPISNHLYFYWYRQILGQKVEFLVSFYNNEISEKSEIFDDQFSVERPDGSNFTLKIRSTKLEDSAMYFCASRGQANSPLHFGNGTRLTVT.

In this sample, this clonotype turned up many times. This rearrangement joins TRBV2 to TRBJ2-6; unclear D gene. The CDR3 has 16 residues. V was pared by 5 bases and J by 0 bases, with 11 bases between. CDR1 SNHLY and CDR2 FYNNEI come from the germline V gene. This chain's CDR3 is CASSYGRVSGANVLTF. CDR3 coding DNA: TGTGCCAGCAGTTACGGACGGGTCTCTGGGGCCAACGTCCTGACTTTC.

There are many counts of this clonotype. The chain employs TRBV15 and TRBJ1-2; the D is unclear. The CDR3 runs 12 residues. The V end lost 1 base, the J end lost 4 bases, and 4 bases lay between the germline ends. Germline CDR1 and CDR2: LNHNV and YYDKDF (reference sequence). As DNA, the CDR3 is TGTGCCACCAGCAGAGCGGGCTATGGCTACACCTTC. This translates into CATSRAGYGYTF.

Of note for this clonotype: One base separates it from a far larger clone, so it is likely a read error. The rearrangement links TRBV27 to TRBJ2-1, with D perhaps TRBD2 (6 bases). From germline, CDR1 is MNHEY and CDR2 SMNVEV (reference sequence). The CDR3 is 13 residues long. Trimming cost V 6 bases and J 3 bases, with 9 bases left between them. The CDR3 loop reads CASRGTLYNEQFF. The CDR3 DNA follows: TGTGCCAGCAGGGGGACTCTCTACAATGAGCAGTTCTTC.

This clonotype has at least ten counts. V usage is TRBV5-8 and J usage is TRBJ1-6, with D hard to call. This CDR3 comprises 16 residues. Germline assignment: CDR1 SGHTS and CDR2 YDEGEE. V lost 1 base to trimming and J lost 9 bases, with 17 bases between them. CDR3 nucleotides: TGTGCCAGCAGCTTGTGGGCCGGGCCCGTTGGTTCACCCCTCCACTTT. Translation: CASSLWAGPVGSPLHF.

This clonotype was recorded a few times. This chain links TRBV19 with TRBJ2-1, with unresolved D. Germline CDR1 LNHDA, CDR2 SQIVND (reference sequence). The V and J ends lost 5 bases and 5 bases respectively, with 7 bases between them. This CDR3 has 12 residues. The CDR3 loop reads CASSQYDNEQFF. The DNA for the CDR3 is TGTGCCAGTAGTCAGTACGACAATGAGCAGTTCTTC.

In the case of this clonotype: The germline gene is not matched at one end of the junction; a read error may be the cause. V is TRBV2 and J is TRBJ2-1; possibly TRBD2 for D (6 bases). The CDR3 consists of 17 residues. Germline CDR1 reads SNHLY; CDR2 reads FYNNEI. CDR3 sequence reads: CATSDFSGSESYNEQFF. The CDR3 DNA sequence: TGTGCCACCAGTGATTTCTCCGGGAGCGAATCCTACAATGAGCAGTTCTTC.

This clonotype was detected many times. This chain links TRBV7-9 with TRBJ1-2; D gene ambiguous. The CDR3 runs to 14 residues. The ends were cut back, 0 bases at V and 4 bases at J, with 9 bases in the middle. The germline V gene encodes CDR1 SEHNR and CDR2 FQNEAQ (reference sequence). For the CDR3, the DNA is TGTGCCAGCAGCTTAGCGAGGCAGCCCTATGGCTACACCTTC. Protein: CASSLARQPYGYTF.

The chain has TRBV11-2 and TRBJ2-7, with 10 nucleotides matching TRBD1. Germline V gene data show CDR1 as SGHAT and CDR2 as FQNNGV. The junction had 8 bases not matched to a gene; V was cut back by 5 bases and J by 4 bases. The CDR3 runs to 15 residues. The CDR3 protein is CASSQPDRGRYEQYF. In DNA form, the CDR3 reads TGTGCCAGCAGCCAACCCGACAGGGGGCGGTACGAGCAGTACTTC. The full variable domain, rest sourced from reference TRBV11-2 and TRBJ2-7, is EAGVAQSPRYKIIEKRQSVAFWCNPISGHATLYWYQQILGQGPKLLIQFQNNGVVDDSQLPKDRFSAERLKGVDSTLKIQPAKLEDSAVYLCASSQPDRGRYEQYFGPGTRLTVT.

This clonotype was found many times. The chain carries TRBV5-1 and TRBJ2-7; 13 nucleotides align to TRBD2. V shed 6 bases, J shed 8 bases, and the junction held 14 bases outside the gene matches. CDR1 and CDR2 from the germline V gene are SGHRS and YFSETQ. The CDR3 covers 16 residues. CDR3 amino acids: CASTITPGLAGNKQYF. The CDR3 nucleotides read TGCGCCAGCACTATAACTCCGGGACTAGCGGGAAATAAGCAGTACTTC.

V gene TRBV5-5 combines with J gene TRBJ2-7, with 13 bases matching TRBD2. The J segment lost 4 bases and the V segment lost 0 bases, leaving 4 bases of the junction unmatched. The length of the CDR3 is 16 residues. CDR1 and CDR2 from the germline V gene are SGHKS and YYEKEE (reference sequence). The CDR3 spells CASSLELAGGPYEQYF. For the CDR3, the DNA is TGTGCCAGCAGCTTGGAACTAGCGGGAGGGCCATACGAGCAGTACTTC.

This clonotype occurred a few times. A single base separates this from a much larger clone, so it may be a read error. The CDR3 loop is CASIFSGPTTEAFF. The CDR3, as DNA: TGTGCCAGCATTTTCTCCGGGCCAACCACTGAAGCTTTCTTT. The chain couples TRBV28 to TRBJ1-1; D ambiguous. CDR1 is MDHEN, CDR2 SYDVKM, per germline. V was shortened by 7 bases and J by 4 bases, with 16 bases between the two germline ends. The CDR3 is made up of 14 amino acids.

This clonotype was observed at least ten times. The chain has TRBV2 and TRBJ1-5, with TRBD1 as a possible D gene (6 bases). CDR3 size: 13 residues. Germline CDR1 SNHLY, CDR2 FYNNEI. Trimming removed 5 bases at V and 5 bases at J, with 10 bases between. CDR3 loop: CASSQQGHQPQHF. In DNA form, the CDR3 reads TGTGCCAGCAGTCAACAGGGTCATCAGCCCCAGCATTTT.

This clonotype was seen at least ten times. The chain couples TRBV6-9 to TRBJ2-7, with D possibly being TRBD2 (5 bases). The CDR3 is 14 residues long. Trimming removed 3 bases from V and 3 bases from J, with 12 bases in between. Germline V CDR1 and CDR2: MNHGY, SVAAGI. The CDR3 sequence: CASSYSNSVYEQYF. The CDR3 region has the DNA TGTGCCAGCAGTTACTCGAATAGCGTCTACGAGCAGTACTTC.

This sequence joins TRBV2 and TRBJ2-3; no clear D. In germline, CDR1 is SNHLY, CDR2 FYNNEI. The CDR3 totals 14 residues. V was shortened by 7 bases and J by 0 bases, with 11 bases between the two germline ends. The CDR3 DNA sequence: TGTGCCAGCAACAGCCTTGGTAGCACAGATACGCAGTATTTT. Its translation is CASNSLGSTDTQYF.

The table lists this clonotype with many counts. The chain is built from TRBV3-1 and TRBJ2-7; 7 bases fit TRBD2. V gave up 4 bases and J gave up 3 bases; unmatched junction bases: 3. Germline lookup yields CDR1 LGHDT and CDR2 YNNKEL (reference sequence). There are 13 residues in the CDR3. In DNA form, the CDR3 reads TGTGCCAGCAGCCGCTCTAGCGGCTACGAGCAGTACTTC. Protein: CASSRSSGYEQYF.

This clonotype was recorded at least ten times. The chain recombines TRBV7-9 with TRBJ2-7, with 12 bases identical to TRBD2. J gave up 0 bases and V 4 bases, and 4 bases lay outside the gene matches. Germline lookup yields CDR1 SEHNR and CDR2 FQNEAQ (reference sequence). The CDR3 sequence is 16 residues long. CDR3 protein: CASSSLAGGPSYEQYF. The CDR3 coding sequence is TGTGCCAGCAGCTCTCTAGCGGGAGGGCCCTCCTACGAGCAGTACTTC.

This clonotype was found a few times. This chain joins TRBV28 and TRBJ2-7; D uncertain. V dropped 6 bases and J dropped 0 bases, with 9 bases sitting between them. Germline CDR1 is MDHEN and CDR2 is SYDVKM. The CDR3 is 13 residues long. The CDR3: CASRGGNSYEQYF. The CDR3 bases are TGTGCCAGCAGGGGCGGAAACTCCTACGAGCAGTACTTC.